Below are 23 T cell receptor beta chains sequenced from a single sample in a study of blood T cell repertoires in COVID-19. This table comes from immunoSEQ multiplex PCR, and its TCRdb copy is limited to in-frame clones, with some not included. The repertoire holds over 200,000 clones, 85% to 90% seen once, with around 15% in the top ten. The sequencing input was PBMCs or T cells enriched from blood (not recorded which). Receptors originate from a man younger than 35 who had recovered from COVID-19.

This clone was seen just once. V and J are TRBV28 and TRBJ1-2, with TRBD1 matching over 8 bases. Germline values: CDR1 MDHEN, CDR2 SYDVKM. The CDR3 is 14 residues long. V lost 6 bases to trimming and J lost 4 bases; unmatched junction nucleotides: 7. The CDR3 is CASRTGAILYGYTF. CDR3 DNA: TGTGCCAGCAGGACAGGGGCCATCCTCTATGGCTACACCTTC.

This clone was seen a few times. This chain links TRBV9 with TRBJ2-2; TRBD1 agrees at 7 bases. The CDR3 runs 15 residues. V shed 0 bases and J 5 bases; nucleotides not matched to a gene: 4. The germline CDR1 and CDR2 sequences are SGDLS and YYNGEE. In DNA, the CDR3 is TGTGCCAGCAGCGTAGCTACAGGGGATACCGGGGAGCTGTTTTTT. Translated: CASSVATGDTGELFF.

This clone was found a few times. The chain joins TRBV6-5 to TRBJ2-7; 7 bases line up with TRBD1. The V gene end was trimmed by 0 bases and the J gene end by 0 bases; junction bases not matched to a gene: 5. Looked up from germline, CDR1 is MNHEY and CDR2 is SVGAGI. This CDR3 has 16 residues. The CDR3 sequence: CASSYSGQISSYEQYF. As DNA, the CDR3 is TGTGCCAGCAGTTACTCGGGACAGATCAGCTCCTACGAGCAGTACTTC.

This clone was seen just once. The chain employs TRBV18 and TRBJ1-5; TRBD1 might be the D (5 bases). The length of the CDR3 is 14 residues. Looked up from germline, CDR1 is KGHSH and CDR2 is LQKENI. V was pared by 2 bases and J by 2 bases, with 7 bases between. The CDR3 region is CASSPGGGNQPQHF. The CDR3 bases are TGTGCCAGCTCACCAGGGGGGGGCAATCAGCCCCAGCATTTT. Looking up the rest from reference TRBV18 and TRBJ1-5 gives the full variable domain: NAGVMQNPRHLVRRRGQEARLRCSPMKGHSHVYWYRQLPEEGLKFMVYLQKENIIDESGMPKERFSAEFPKEGPSILRIQQVVRGDSAAYFCASSPGGGNQPQHFGDGTRLSIL.

The V and J genes are TRBV18 and TRBJ1-1; 7 bases align to TRBD1. CDR1 is KGHSH and CDR2 is LQKENI in the germline V gene. V shed 4 bases, J shed 1 base, and the junction held 3 bases outside the gene matches. This CDR3 has 14 residues. CDR3 amino acids: CASSRTGRNTEAFF. The CDR3 bases are TGTGCCAGCTCACGGACAGGCAGGAACACTGAAGCTTTCTTT.

This clone appeared a single time. This chain links TRBV12-3 or TRBV12-4 with TRBJ1-1; 7 nucleotides line up with TRBD1. This CDR3 spans 12 amino acids. V was clipped by 5 bases and J by 9 bases; unmatched bases: 6. CDR3 nucleotides: TGTGCCAGCAGTGCCCCAGGGGGGAAAGCTTTCTTT. Its protein product is CASSAPGGKAFF.

The chain uses TRBV7-9 and TRBJ2-1; no definite D call. Germline assignment: CDR1 SEHNR and CDR2 FQNEAQ (reference sequence). CDR3 size: 13 residues. The CDR3 DNA reads as TGTGCAAGGTGGAGTCCCTCCTACAATGAGCAGTTCTTC. Residues: CARWSPSYNEQFF.

In its sample, this clone was seen once. The chain combines TRBV4-1 with TRBJ1-1, with D unclear. Per the germline V gene, CDR1 is MGHRA and CDR2 is YSYEKL. Trimming removed 1 base at V and 0 bases at J, with 9 bases between. This CDR3 comprises 15 residues. The CDR3 region is CASSQGVEMNTEAFF. In DNA form, the CDR3 reads TGCGCCAGCAGCCAAGGCGTCGAGATGAACACTGAAGCTTTCTTT.

The CDR3 reads CASSRQYLGAFF. The DNA for the CDR3 is TGTGCCAGCAGCCGACAGTACTTGGGCGCTTTCTTT. The V call is TRBV5-6, the J call TRBJ1-1, with D tentatively TRBD1 (5 bases). From germline, CDR1 is SGHDT and CDR2 YYEEEE. CDR3 size: 12 residues. V lost 4 bases and J lost 11, with 15 bases in between. Variable domain in full (rest from reference TRBV5-6 and TRBJ1-1): DAGVTQSPTHLIKTRGQQVTLRCSPKSGHDTVSWYQQALGQGPQFIFQYYEEEERQRGNFPDRFSGHQFPNYSSELNVNALLLGDSALYLCASSRQYLGAFFGQGTRLTVV.

Details on this clone: A far larger clone differs by one base, so this is likely a read error. This rearrangement joins TRBV5-5 to TRBJ2-2; no clear D gene. The CDR3 consists of 12 residues. V was clipped by 3 bases and J by 2 bases, with 2 bases between them. CDR1 and CDR2 (germline): SGHKS, YYEKEE (reference sequence). The CDR3 spells CASSSNTGELFF. The DNA of the CDR3 is TGTGCCAGCAGCTCAAACACCGGGGAGCTGTTTTTT.

This clone was recorded once. The V gene is TRBV30, the J gene TRBJ2-7; no clear D. Trimming took 0 bases from V and 6 from J, leaving 15 bases between them. This CDR3 comprises 14 residues. The germline V gene encodes CDR1 GTSNPN and CDR2 SVGIG (reference sequence). CDR3: CAWSVLSDGVEQYF. Written as DNA, the CDR3 is TGTGCCTGGAGTGTACTAAGCGACGGAGTCGAGCAGTACTTC.

V is TRBV19 and J is TRBJ1-3; D gene ambiguous. The germline gives CDR1 LNHDA, CDR2 SQIVND (reference sequence). Trimming cost V 5 bases and J 0 bases, with 20 bases left between them. This CDR3 has 18 residues. This CDR3 reads CASSSLHREINSGNTIYF. Here the CDR3 DNA reads TGTGCCAGTAGTTCCCTCCACCGGGAAATTAACTCTGGAAACACCATATATTTT.

The chain is built from TRBV6-5 and TRBJ2-6, with D unresolved. The CDR3 loop spans 15 amino acids. V was cut by 6 bases and J by 0 bases, with 9 bases left in between. Looked up from germline, CDR1 is MNHEY and CDR2 is SVGAGI. CDR3 nucleotides: TGTGCCAGCAGCCTGGCGGCCTCTGGGGCCAACGTCCTGACTTTC. It yields the protein CASSLAASGANVLTF.

The chain recombines TRBV18 with TRBJ2-5; 7 nucleotides line up with TRBD2. J lost 4 bases, V lost 4 bases, and 9 bases had no gene match. The length of the CDR3 is 15 residues. The germline V gene has CDR1 KGHSH and CDR2 LQKENI. The CDR3 bases are TGTGCCAGCTCACAGGATTACGGGGAGGGAGAGACCCAGTACTTC. Amino acids: CASSQDYGEGETQYF. Looking up the rest from reference TRBV18 and TRBJ2-5 gives the full variable domain: NAGVMQNPRHLVRRRGQEARLRCSPMKGHSHVYWYRQLPEEGLKFMVYLQKENIIDESGMPKERFSAEFPKEGPSILRIQQVVRGDSAAYFCASSQDYGEGETQYFGPGTRLLVL.

This clone came up once. The V gene is TRBV3-1 (or the pseudogene TRBV3-2), the J gene TRBJ1-2; tentative D call: TRBD1 (5 bases). Germline loops: CDR1 LGHDT, CDR2 YNNKEL (reference sequence). This CDR3 is 16 amino acids long. The V gene lost 0 bases and the J gene lost 0 bases, with 11 bases spanning the gap. The CDR3 sequence: CASSQDVRTPNYGYTF. In DNA form, the CDR3 reads TGTGCCAGCAGCCAAGATGTGCGGACACCTAACTATGGCTACACCTTC.

This clone has just one count. The chain joins TRBV5-4 to TRBJ2-1; 7 nucleotides agree with TRBD2. J was trimmed by 9 bases and V by 0 bases; bases with no gene match: 6. CDR1 and CDR2 (germline): SGHNT, YYREEE (reference sequence). The CDR3 runs to 14 residues. CDR3 in amino acids: CASSLVYGEGEQFF. DNA of the CDR3: TGTGCCAGCAGCTTGGTTTACGGGGAGGGTGAGCAGTTCTTC.

Worth noting for this clone: The same CDR3 can be traced to other DNA sequences in this sample. The chain is built from TRBV2 and TRBJ1-1, with 7 nucleotides matching TRBD1. CDR3 length equals 14 residues. The germline V gene has CDR1 SNHLY and CDR2 FYNNEI. V shed 6 bases, J shed 0 bases, and the junction held 4 bases outside the gene matches. The CDR3 DNA reads TGTGCCAGCAGAGGGACAGCTATGAACACTGAAGCTTTCTTT. As protein: CASRGTAMNTEAFF.

Worth noting for this clone: An end of the junction does not agree with germline; a read error may underlie this. This chain joins TRBV29-1 and TRBJ2-7, with no clear D. Germline assignment: CDR1 SQVTM and CDR2 ANQGSEA. This CDR3 comprises 12 residues. The CDR3 region is CSVADSSNEQYF. In DNA form, the CDR3 reads TGCAGCGTTGCCGACTCCTCCAACGAGCAGTACTTC.

The rearrangement uses TRBV4-1 and TRBJ2-3, with D perhaps matching TRBD1 (6 bases). Trimming pared 0 bases from V and 2 bases from J, leaving 15 bases between. Per germline, CDR1 MGHRA and CDR2 YSYEKL. The CDR3 has 17 residues. CDR3 nucleotides: TGCGCCAGCAGCCAAGACCAAAGCGAGGGGGACACAGATACGCAGTATTTT. Protein: CASSQDQSEGDTDTQYF.

This chain links TRBV7-9 with TRBJ2-3; 10 bases match TRBD2. This CDR3 is built from 17 residues. The junction had 8 bases not matched to a gene; V was cut back by 2 bases and J by 3 bases. CDR1 is SEHNR and CDR2 is FQNEAQ in the germline V gene (reference sequence). The CDR3 sequence: CASSLIPTSGVTDTQYF. The CDR3 DNA sequence: TGTGCCAGCAGCTTAATCCCAACTAGCGGGGTGACAGATACGCAGTATTTT.

The V call is TRBV5-1, the J call TRBJ2-5; TRBD1 agrees at 8 bases. Germline CDR1 and CDR2: SGHRS and YFSETQ. V shed 2 bases and J 4 bases; nucleotides not matched to a gene: 4. The CDR3 runs 14 residues. For the CDR3, the DNA is TGCGCCAGCAGCTTCGACAGGGGAGGAGAGACCCAGTACTTC. As protein: CASSFDRGGETQYF.

The chain is built from TRBV4-2 and TRBJ2-1; 13 bases are a match to TRBD2. The V gene's germline CDR1 is LGHNA and CDR2 YNFKEQ. V dropped 2 bases and J dropped 10; count of bases not matched to a gene: 11. The CDR3 extends over 17 amino acids. CDR3: CASSQNGLAGVLGEQFF. CDR3 nucleotides: TGTGCCAGCAGCCAAAATGGACTAGCGGGGGTGCTGGGGGAGCAGTTCTTC.

V and J are TRBV4-1 and TRBJ1-6, with D unclear. Germline CDR1 and CDR2: MGHRA and YSYEKL. The CDR3 is made up of 16 amino acids. Trimming took off 1 base at V and 1 base at J, with 8 bases between the two ends. CDR3 nucleotide sequence: TGCGCCAGCAGCCAAGCCGCTAGTTCCTATAATTCACCCCTCCACTTT. Translated, it gives CASSQAASSYNSPLHF.